The present T cell receptor (beta chain) was sequenced within a study of cytomegalovirus exposure and HLA in healthy donors. Regarding the study as a whole: By a later analysis, the bulk of CMV-associated TCR beta chains appeared HLA-restricted.

Remarks on this clone: The target antigen is unknown.

The V end was cut by 2 bases, the J end by 7 bases, with 11 bases between. This CDR3 has 14 residues. Germline CDR1 is SGHVS and CDR2 is FQNEAQ. 13 Jbeta primers and 60 Vbeta primers were used for the PCR. TCRdb's copy holds only in-frame clones and misses some; the assay was immunoSEQ multiplex PCR. The repertoire consists of about 160,000 clones, with about four fifths occurring once and the leading ten covering 7.5% to 9%. The source is a male donor in good health and CMV-seropositive. The chain has TRBV7-8 and TRBJ2-2; D not resolved. Sequencing was performed on PBMCs. DNA of the CDR3: TGTGCCAGCAGCTTAAGAGGAACCATCGGGGAGCTGTTTTTT. This codes for CASSLRGTIGELFF. Supplemented by reference TRBV7-8 and TRBJ2-2, the full variable domain reads GAGVSQSPRYKVAKRGQDVALRCDPISGHVSLFWYQQALGQGPEFLTYFQNEAQLDKSGLPSDRFFAERPEGSVSTLKIQRTQQEDSAVYLCASSLRGTIGELFFGEGSRLTVL.